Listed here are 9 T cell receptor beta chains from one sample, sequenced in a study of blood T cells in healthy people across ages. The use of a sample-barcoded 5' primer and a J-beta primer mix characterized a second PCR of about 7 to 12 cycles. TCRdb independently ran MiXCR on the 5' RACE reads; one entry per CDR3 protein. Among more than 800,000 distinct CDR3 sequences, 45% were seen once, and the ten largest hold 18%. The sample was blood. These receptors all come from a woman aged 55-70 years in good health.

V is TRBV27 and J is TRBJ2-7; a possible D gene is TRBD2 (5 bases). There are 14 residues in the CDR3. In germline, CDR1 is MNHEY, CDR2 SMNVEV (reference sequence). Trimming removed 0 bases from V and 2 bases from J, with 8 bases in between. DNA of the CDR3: TGTGCCAGCAGTTTATCGAGGGCTACCTACGAGCAGTACTTC. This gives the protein CASSLSRATYEQYF.

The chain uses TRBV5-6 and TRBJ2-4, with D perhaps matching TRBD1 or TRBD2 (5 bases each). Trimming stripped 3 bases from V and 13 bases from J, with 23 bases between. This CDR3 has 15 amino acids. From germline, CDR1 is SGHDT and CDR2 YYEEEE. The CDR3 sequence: CASSWGARFLGEQYF. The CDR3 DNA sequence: TGTGCCAGCAGCTGGGGCGCTAGGTTTCTCGGGGAGCAGTACTTC. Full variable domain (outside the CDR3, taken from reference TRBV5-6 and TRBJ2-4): DAGVTQSPTHLIKTRGQQVTLRCSPKSGHDTVSWYQQALGQGPQFIFQYYEEEERQRGNFPDRFSGHQFPNYSSELNVNALLLGDSALYLCASSWGARFLGEQYFGAGTRLSVL.

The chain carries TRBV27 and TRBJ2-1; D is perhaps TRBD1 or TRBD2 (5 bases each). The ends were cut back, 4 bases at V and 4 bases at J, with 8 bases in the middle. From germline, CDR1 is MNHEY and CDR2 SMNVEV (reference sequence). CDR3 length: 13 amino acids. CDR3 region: CASSWDGYNEQFF. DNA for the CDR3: TGTGCCAGCAGTTGGGACGGATACAATGAGCAGTTCTTC.

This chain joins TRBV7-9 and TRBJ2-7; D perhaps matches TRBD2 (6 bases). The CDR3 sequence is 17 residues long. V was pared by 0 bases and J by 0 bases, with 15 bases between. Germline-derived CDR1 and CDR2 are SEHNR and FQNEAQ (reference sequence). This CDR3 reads CASSLADGGISSYEQYF. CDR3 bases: TGTGCCAGCAGCTTAGCGGATGGGGGGATCAGCTCCTACGAGCAGTACTTC.

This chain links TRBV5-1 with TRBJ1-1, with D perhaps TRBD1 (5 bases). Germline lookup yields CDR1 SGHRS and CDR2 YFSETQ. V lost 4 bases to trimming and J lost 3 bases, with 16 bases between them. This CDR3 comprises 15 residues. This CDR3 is CASSNRTTWDTEAFF. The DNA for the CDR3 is TGCGCCAGCAGCAACAGGACGACTTGGGACACTGAAGCTTTCTTT.

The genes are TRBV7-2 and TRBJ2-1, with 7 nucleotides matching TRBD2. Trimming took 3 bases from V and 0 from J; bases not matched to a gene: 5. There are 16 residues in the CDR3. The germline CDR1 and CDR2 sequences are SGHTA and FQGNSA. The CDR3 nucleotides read TGTGCCAGCAGCTTCCAAGCGGGGACCTCCTACAATGAGCAGTTCTTC. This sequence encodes CASSFQAGTSYNEQFF. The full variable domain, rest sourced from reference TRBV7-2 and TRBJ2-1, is GAGVSQSPSNKVTEKGKDVELRCDPISGHTALYWYRQSLGQGLEFLIYFQGNSAPDKSGLPSDRFSAERTGGSVSTLTIQRTQQEDSAVYLCASSFQAGTSYNEQFFGPGTRLTVL.

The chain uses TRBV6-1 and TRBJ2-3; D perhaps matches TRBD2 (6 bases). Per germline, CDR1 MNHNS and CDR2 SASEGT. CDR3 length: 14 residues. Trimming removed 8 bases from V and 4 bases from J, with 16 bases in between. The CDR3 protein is CASSRSGPSDTQYF. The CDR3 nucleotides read TGTGCCAGCTCCCGTAGCGGACCATCAGATACGCAGTATTTT.

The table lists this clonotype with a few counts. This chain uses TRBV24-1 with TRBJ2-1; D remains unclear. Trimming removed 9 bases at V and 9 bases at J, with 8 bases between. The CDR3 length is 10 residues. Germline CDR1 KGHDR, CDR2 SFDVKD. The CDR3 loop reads CATSRGEQFF. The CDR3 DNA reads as TGTGCCACCTCCCGCGGTGAGCAGTTCTTC.

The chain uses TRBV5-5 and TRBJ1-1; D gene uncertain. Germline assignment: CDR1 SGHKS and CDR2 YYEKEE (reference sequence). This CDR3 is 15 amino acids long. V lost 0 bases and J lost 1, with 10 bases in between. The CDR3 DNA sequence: TGTGCCAGCAGCTTGGGAGACGGTCCGAACACTGAAGCTTTCTTT. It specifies CASSLGDGPNTEAFF.